What follows is one TCR beta chain and its context. Its antigen specificity is not known. There are no base qualities to consult, and no much larger clone falls within one base. V is pruned by 8 bases and J by 2 bases, leaving 9 bases of the junction without a gene match. The germline V gene (reference sequence) provides CDR1 LGHDT and CDR2 YNNKEL. Including the terminal cysteine and phenylalanine, the CDR3 comprises 14 residues. CDR3 DNA is the only sequence kept; it has 42 bases, read in frame from the first base. The entry originates in a study of blood T cell repertoires in COVID-19 (dated by TCRdb to 2018 to 2021). Regarding the research as a whole: Samples covering the acute and convalescent phases of COVID-19 were provided by collaborators in the United States, Italy and Spain. Subjects who had been exposed to COVID-19, were actively infected with it, or had recovered from it provided the deeply sampled blood TCRbeta repertoires that made up the dataset. A de-identified subject ID, COVID-19 status, age in years and sex were almost always included in the sample metadata. HLA class I and class II types, where available, came from metadata supplied by the sample provider rather than from assay-based typing. The repertoires were released in a freely available public database meant as a resource for research on the immune response to SARS-CoV-2. The samples were drawn from two sources: the first 160 participants of the ongoing ImmuneRACE study, and about 1,300 subjects contributed by 6 global collaborators. The material from the prospective study consisted of cDNA or gDNA derived from T cells, B-cell-depleted T cells, or PBMCs. The full study reports these points: The amount of clinical and demographic metadata varied by source and participant and was provided uncurated.

The immunoSEQ Assay, a bias-controlled multiplex PCR, was used to amplify TCRbeta CDR3 regions from genomic DNA. As for the original processing: The number of nucleated cells in each sample was estimated by amplification of reference gene primers within the assay. To quantify the absolute abundance of each unique TCRbeta CDR3 rearrangement, sequence reads were collapsed and filtered. For each sample, productive Simpson clonality was calculated as the square root of Simpson's diversity index over productive rearrangements. Sourced from immuneACCESS, this table was stored by TCRdb with only in-frame sequences that have V and J called. A share of the clones is absent; for the studies checked, an unresolved V gene accounts for under half, and the remainder has no known explanation. D and trimming were read from the DNA, whereas the V and J calls and clone size are those reported in that table. The sample contains about 250,000 clones, approximately 90% of them found a single time. 1.9% of the sample is taken by the ten largest.

Participants in the prospective study were enrolled through a virtual design, were aged about 18 to 89 years, and lived in 24 United States geographic areas. To assign participants to cohorts, the prospective study relied on clinical history that participants themselves reported in a screening survey and a study questionnaire. For ImmuneRACE Cohort 3, a participant was defined as recovered based on two consecutive negative NP/OP PCR tests, clearance by a healthcare professional, or resolution of symptoms. In the prospective study, whole blood, serum and a nasopharyngeal or oropharyngeal swab were collected from each participant by mobile phlebotomists. Prospective study participants could optionally give additional blood draws and questionnaires over a roughly 2-month period. Before DNA extraction, blood samples from the prospective study were shipped at room temperature or frozen.

Recombination linked TRBV3-1 (or the pseudogene TRBV3-2) to TRBJ2-7, with 7 bases aligning to TRBD2. Sequenced input: PBMCs or T cells enriched from blood (not recorded which). The source of this sequence is a woman in her late teens or twenties who had recovered from COVID-19. In nucleotide form, the sequence is TGTGCCAGCTGTATGGGAGCGGGGCCCTACGAGCAGTACTTC. The translation is CASCMGAGPYEQYF.